A selection of T cell receptor beta chains follows, all from one sample in a study of identical twins. TCRdb processed the 5' RACE reads anew with MiXCR; each CDR3 protein has one entry. The sample contains a few hundred thousand distinct CDR3 sequences, 9% to 10% of which appear only once. Separately, the same data were catalogued under a study of yellow fever vaccine responses in identical twins.

Sequencing input: PBMCs. Receptors originate from a woman aged 18-30 years in good health. The CDR3 runs from the conserved cysteine through the conserved F or W. D genes are given only for firm matches. Clone size is shown for a subset of rows, as once, few, many or a class of expanded clone.

21	NA	NA	TRBV5-1	TRBJ2-6	CASSYQDSRNKVLSGANVLTF	TGCGCCAGCAGCTATCAAGACAGCCGTAATAAGGTTTTGTCTGGGGCCAACGTCCTGACTTTC
17	NA	TRBD2	TRBV28	TRBJ2-1	CASSRRASGYSYNEQFF	TGTGCCAGCAGTCGTCGCGCTAGCGGGTACTCCTACAATGAGCAGTTCTTC
14	few	TRBD1	TRBV5-1	TRBJ1-4	CASRGQPTNEKLFF	TGCGCCAGCAGGGGACAGCCAACTAATGAAAAACTGTTTTTT
14	NA	TRBD2	TRBV10-3	TRBJ2-3	CAIAGGRVWDTQYF	TGTGCCATCGCGGGGGGGCGCGTGTGGGATACGCAGTATTTT
13	many	TRBD2	TRBV29-1	TRBJ2-7	CSVEQGGSYEQYF	TGCAGCGTTGAACAGGGAGGGTCCTACGAGCAGTACTTC
16	many	NA	TRBV7-2	TRBJ2-5	CASSLVGGGAGETQYF	TGTGCCAGCAGCTTAGTTGGAGGGGGGGCGGGGGAGACCCAGTACTTC
13	many	NA	TRBV6-1	TRBJ2-5	CASSRGTSETQYF	TGTGCCAGCTCCCGCGGGACTTCAGAGACCCAGTACTTC
15	many	NA	TRBV2	TRBJ1-5	CASSGQAYSNQPQHF	TGTGCCAGCTCGGGCCAGGCTTATAGCAATCAGCCCCAGCATTTT
13	few	NA	TRBV4-1	TRBJ1-1	CASSPYRDSEAFF	TGCGCCAGCAGCCCTTACAGGGATTCTGAAGCTTTCTTT
13	NA	NA	TRBV29-1	TRBJ1-2	CSVAGGSNYGYTF	TGCAGCGTTGCCGGCGGTTCTAACTATGGCTACACCTTC
14	NA	TRBD1	TRBV9	TRBJ2-2	CASSLGTGDRELFF	TGTGCCAGCAGCCTAGGGACAGGGGATCGGGAGCTGTTTTTT
17	NA	NA	TRBV29-1	TRBJ2-7	CSVETSTLDRISYEQYF	TGCAGCGTTGAAACCTCTACGCTTGACAGGATTTCCTACGAGCAGTACTTC
15	few	TRBD2	TRBV7-2	TRBJ2-1	CASSQSRGSYNEQFF	TGTGCCAGCAGTCAATCGCGGGGGTCGTACAATGAGCAGTTCTTC
14	NA	NA	TRBV4-2	TRBJ2-5	CASSPQNFQETQYF	TGTGCCAGCAGCCCCCAAAATTTCCAAGAGACCCAGTACTTC
13	few	NA	TRBV18	TRBJ2-5	CASSPNNTPTQYF	TGTGCCAGCTCACCGAACAATACCCCGACCCAGTACTTC
16	many	TRBD1	TRBV29-1	TRBJ1-2	CSVEGWVGQESYGYTF	TGCAGCGTTGAAGGATGGGTAGGACAGGAGAGCTATGGCTACACCTTC
17	many	NA	TRBV12-3/TRBV12-4	TRBJ2-1	CASSFPTGRAGSNEQFF	TGTGCCAGCAGTTTCCCTACCGGGAGAGCGGGTAGCAATGAGCAGTTCTTC
13	many	NA	TRBV20-1	TRBJ1-2	CSARNREDYGYTF	TGCAGTGCTAGGAACAGGGAAGACTATGGCTACACCTTC
13	few	NA	TRBV3-1	TRBJ2-7	CASRSAGSYEQYF	TGTGCCAGCAGGTCGGCGGGCTCCTACGAGCAGTACTTC
15	few	TRBD2	TRBV10-3	TRBJ2-3	CAIRRTSGDADTQYF	TGTGCCATCAGACGGACTAGCGGGGATGCAGATACGCAGTATTTT
16	NA	TRBD1	TRBV24-1	TRBJ2-1	CATSGGTVDSYNEQFF	TGTGCCACCAGTGGAGGGACAGTGGACTCCTACAATGAGCAGTTCTTC
15	few	NA	TRBV2	TRBJ1-5	CASSGTGPPNQPQHF	TGTGCCAGCAGTGGAACTGGGCCCCCCAATCAGCCCCAGCATTTT
17	few	TRBD1	TRBV7-9	TRBJ1-2	CASSPLIGGTGLDGYTF	TGTGCCAGCAGCCCACTAATAGGTGGGACAGGCCTAGATGGCTACACCTTC
14	many	NA	TRBV5-1	TRBJ2-7	CASSLGDITYEQYF	TGCGCCAGCAGCTTGGGGGACATTACCTACGAGCAGTACTTC
15	NA	TRBD2	TRBV28	TRBJ2-1	CASTEAGGPSNEQFF	TGTGCCAGCACCGAAGCGGGAGGGCCGTCCAATGAGCAGTTCTTC